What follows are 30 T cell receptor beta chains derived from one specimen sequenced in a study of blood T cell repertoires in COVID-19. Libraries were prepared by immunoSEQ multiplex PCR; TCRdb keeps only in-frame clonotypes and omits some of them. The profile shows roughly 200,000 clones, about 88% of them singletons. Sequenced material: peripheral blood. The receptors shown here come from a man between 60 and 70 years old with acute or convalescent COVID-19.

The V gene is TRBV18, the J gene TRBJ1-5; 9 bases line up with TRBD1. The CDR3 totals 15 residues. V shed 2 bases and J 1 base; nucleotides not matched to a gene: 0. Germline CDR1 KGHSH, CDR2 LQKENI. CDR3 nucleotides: TGTGCCAGCTCACCAGGACAGGGGAGCAATCAGCCCCAGCATTTT. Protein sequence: CASSPGQGSNQPQHF.

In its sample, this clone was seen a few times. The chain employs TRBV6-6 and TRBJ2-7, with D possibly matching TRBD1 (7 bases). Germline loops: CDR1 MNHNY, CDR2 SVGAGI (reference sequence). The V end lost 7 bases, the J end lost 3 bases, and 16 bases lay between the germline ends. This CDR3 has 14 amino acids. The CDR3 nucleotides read TGTGCCAGCAATAGACGCGGGACAGACTACGAGCAGTACTTC. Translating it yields CASNRRGTDYEQYF.

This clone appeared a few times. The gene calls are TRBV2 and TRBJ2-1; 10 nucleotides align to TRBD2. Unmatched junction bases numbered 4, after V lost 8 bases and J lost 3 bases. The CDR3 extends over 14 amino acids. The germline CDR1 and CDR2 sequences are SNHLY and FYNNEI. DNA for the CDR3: TGTGCCAGCCCTACTAGCGGGGTCTACAATGAGCAGTTCTTC. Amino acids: CASPTSGVYNEQFF.

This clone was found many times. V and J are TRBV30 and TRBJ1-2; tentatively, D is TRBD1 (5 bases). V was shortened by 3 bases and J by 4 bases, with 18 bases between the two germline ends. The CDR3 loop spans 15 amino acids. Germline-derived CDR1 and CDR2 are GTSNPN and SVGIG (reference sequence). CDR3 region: CAWRTGHPDRYGYTF. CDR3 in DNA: TGTGCCTGGAGGACCGGACACCCTGACCGCTATGGCTACACCTTC.

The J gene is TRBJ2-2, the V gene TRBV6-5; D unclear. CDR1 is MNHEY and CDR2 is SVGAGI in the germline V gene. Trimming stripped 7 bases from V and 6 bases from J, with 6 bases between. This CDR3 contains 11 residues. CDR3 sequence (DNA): TGTGCCAGCATCCTCGCCGGGGAGCTGTTTTTT. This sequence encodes CASILAGELFF.

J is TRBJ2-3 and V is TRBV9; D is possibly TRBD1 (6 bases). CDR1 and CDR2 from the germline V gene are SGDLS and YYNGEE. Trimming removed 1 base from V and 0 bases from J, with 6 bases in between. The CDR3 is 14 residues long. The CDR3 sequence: CASSVQGSTDTQYF. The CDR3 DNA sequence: TGTGCCAGCAGCGTACAGGGGAGCACAGATACGCAGTATTTT.

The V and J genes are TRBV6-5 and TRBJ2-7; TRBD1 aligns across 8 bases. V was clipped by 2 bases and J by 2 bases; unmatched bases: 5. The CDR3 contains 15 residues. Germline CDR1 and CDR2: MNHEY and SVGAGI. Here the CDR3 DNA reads TGTGCCAGCAGTTACAGTGGGACAGGTCCCTACGAGCAGTACTTC. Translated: CASSYSGTGPYEQYF.

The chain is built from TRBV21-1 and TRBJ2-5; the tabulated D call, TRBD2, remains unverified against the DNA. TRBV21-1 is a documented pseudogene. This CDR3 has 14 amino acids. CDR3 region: CASSRFSLVETQYF. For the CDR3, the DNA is TGTGCCAGCAGCCGGTTTAGTTTGGTAGAGACCCAGTACTTC.

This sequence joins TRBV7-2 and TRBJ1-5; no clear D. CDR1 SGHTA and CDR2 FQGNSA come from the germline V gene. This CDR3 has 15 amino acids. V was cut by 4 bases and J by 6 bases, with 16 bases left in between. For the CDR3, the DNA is TGTGCCAGCAGCTCCCGTTTGGGCGCAAGTCAGCCCCAGCATTTT. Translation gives CASSSRLGASQPQHF.

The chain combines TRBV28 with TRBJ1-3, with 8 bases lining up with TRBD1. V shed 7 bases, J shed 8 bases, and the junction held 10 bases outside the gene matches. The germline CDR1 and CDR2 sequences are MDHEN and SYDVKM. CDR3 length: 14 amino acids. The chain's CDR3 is CASMFTGGRDTIYF. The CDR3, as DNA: TGTGCCAGCATGTTTACAGGGGGTCGGGACACCATATATTTT.

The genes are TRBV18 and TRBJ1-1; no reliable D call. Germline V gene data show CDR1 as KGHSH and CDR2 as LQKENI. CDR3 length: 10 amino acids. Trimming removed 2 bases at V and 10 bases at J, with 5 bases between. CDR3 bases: TGTGCCAGCTCACCAAGAGGAGCTTTCTTT. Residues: CASSPRGAFF.

The CDR3 spells CAWSVYTRASGNTIYF. The DNA of the CDR3 is TGTGCCTGGAGTGTATATACTAGGGCCTCTGGAAACACCATATATTTT. The gene calls are TRBV30 and TRBJ1-3; D remains unclear. Germline lookup yields CDR1 GTSNPN and CDR2 SVGIG (reference sequence). Trimming removed 0 bases at V and 0 bases at J, with 12 bases between. The CDR3 is 16 amino acids.

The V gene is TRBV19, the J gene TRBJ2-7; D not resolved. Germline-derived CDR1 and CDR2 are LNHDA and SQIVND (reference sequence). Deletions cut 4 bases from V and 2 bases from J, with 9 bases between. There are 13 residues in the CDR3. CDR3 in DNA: TGTGCCAGTAGTAGCGCCCTTGCCTACGAGCAGTACTTC. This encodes CASSSALAYEQYF.

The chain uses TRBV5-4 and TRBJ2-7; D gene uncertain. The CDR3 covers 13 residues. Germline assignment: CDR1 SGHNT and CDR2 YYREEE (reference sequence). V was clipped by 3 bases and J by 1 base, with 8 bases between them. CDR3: CASSYSQSYEQYF. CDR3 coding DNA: TGTGCCAGCAGCTACAGTCAATCCTACGAGCAGTACTTC. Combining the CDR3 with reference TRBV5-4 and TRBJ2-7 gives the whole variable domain ETGVTQSPTHLIKTRGQQVTLRCSSQSGHNTVSWYQQALGQGPQFIFQYYREEENGRGNFPPRFSGLQFPNYSSELNVNALELDDSALYLCASSYSQSYEQYFGPGTRLTVT.

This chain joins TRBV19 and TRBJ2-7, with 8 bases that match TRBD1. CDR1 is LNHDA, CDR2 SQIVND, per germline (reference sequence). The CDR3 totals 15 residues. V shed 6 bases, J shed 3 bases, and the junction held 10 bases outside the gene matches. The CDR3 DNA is TGTGCCAGTAGCCTAGGACAGGGTGCTCTCTACGAGCAGTACTTC. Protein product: CASSLGQGALYEQYF.

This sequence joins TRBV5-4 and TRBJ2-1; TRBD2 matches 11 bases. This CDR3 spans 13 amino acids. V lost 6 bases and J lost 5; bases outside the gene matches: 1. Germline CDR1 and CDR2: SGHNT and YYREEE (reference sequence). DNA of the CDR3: TGTGCCAGCATGGGACTAGCGGACAATGAGCAGTTCTTC. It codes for CASMGLADNEQFF.

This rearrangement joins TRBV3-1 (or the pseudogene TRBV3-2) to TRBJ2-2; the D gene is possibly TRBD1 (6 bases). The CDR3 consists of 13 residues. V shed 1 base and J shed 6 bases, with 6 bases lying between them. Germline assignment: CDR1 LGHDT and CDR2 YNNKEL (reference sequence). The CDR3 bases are TGTGCCAGCAGCCAAGGGGGGCCCGGGGAGCTGTTTTTT. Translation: CASSQGGPGELFF.

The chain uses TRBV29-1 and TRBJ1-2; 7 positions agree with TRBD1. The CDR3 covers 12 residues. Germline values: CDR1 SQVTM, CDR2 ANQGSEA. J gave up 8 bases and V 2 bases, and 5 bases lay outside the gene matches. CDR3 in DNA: TGCAGCGTTGAACGGCAGGGGGGCGGCTACACCTTC. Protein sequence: CSVERQGGGYTF.

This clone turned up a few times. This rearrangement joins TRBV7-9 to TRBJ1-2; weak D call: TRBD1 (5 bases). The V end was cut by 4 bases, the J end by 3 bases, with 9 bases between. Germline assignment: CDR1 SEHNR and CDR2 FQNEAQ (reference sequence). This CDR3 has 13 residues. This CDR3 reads CASSSRVDYGYTF. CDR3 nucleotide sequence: TGTGCCAGCAGCTCCAGGGTTGACTATGGCTACACCTTC. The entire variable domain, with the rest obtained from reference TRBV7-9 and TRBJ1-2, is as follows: DTGVSQNPRHKITKRGQNVTFRCDPISEHNRLYWYRQTLGQGPEFLTYFQNEAQLEKSRLLSDRFSAERPKGSFSTLEIQRTEQGDSAMYLCASSSRVDYGYTFGSGTRLTVV.

CDR3 protein: CSVELGHTF. CDR3 nucleotides: TGCAGCGTTGAGTTGGGCCACACCTTC. V usage is TRBV29-1 and J usage is TRBJ1-2; D unresolved. The CDR3 spans 9 residues. V shed 3 bases and J shed 12 bases, with 8 bases lying between them. Germline-derived CDR1 and CDR2 are SQVTM and ANQGSEA.

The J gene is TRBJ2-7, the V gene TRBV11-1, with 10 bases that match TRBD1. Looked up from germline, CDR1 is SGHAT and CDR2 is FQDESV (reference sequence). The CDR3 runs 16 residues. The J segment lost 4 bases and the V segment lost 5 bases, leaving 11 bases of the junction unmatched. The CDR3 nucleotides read TGTGCCAGCAGCCCCAGCCCGGGACAGGGGCTTTACGAGCAGTACTTC. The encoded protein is CASSPSPGQGLYEQYF.

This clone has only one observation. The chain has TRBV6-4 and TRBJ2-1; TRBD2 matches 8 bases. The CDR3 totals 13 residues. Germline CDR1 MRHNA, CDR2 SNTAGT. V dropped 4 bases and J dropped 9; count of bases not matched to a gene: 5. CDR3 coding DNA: TGTGCCAGCAGTGGGGCCCGGGGGGGTGAGCAGTTCTTC. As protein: CASSGARGGEQFF.

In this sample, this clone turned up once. CDR3 in DNA: TGTGCCAGCAGCTGGGACAAGTACGAGCAGTACTTC. Encoded protein: CASSWDKYEQYF. The V gene is TRBV5-6, the J gene TRBJ2-7, with D possibly TRBD1 on 6 matching bases. The CDR3 has 12 amino acids. V shed 3 bases and J shed 4 bases, with 8 bases lying between them. The germline V gene encodes CDR1 SGHDT and CDR2 YYEEEE.

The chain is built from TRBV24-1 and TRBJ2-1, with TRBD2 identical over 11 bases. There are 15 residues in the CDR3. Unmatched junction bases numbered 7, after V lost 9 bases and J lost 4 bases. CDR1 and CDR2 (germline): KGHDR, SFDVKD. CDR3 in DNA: TGTGCCACCCACGGGACTAGCGGTACTTACAATGAGCAGTTCTTC. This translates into CATHGTSGTYNEQFF.

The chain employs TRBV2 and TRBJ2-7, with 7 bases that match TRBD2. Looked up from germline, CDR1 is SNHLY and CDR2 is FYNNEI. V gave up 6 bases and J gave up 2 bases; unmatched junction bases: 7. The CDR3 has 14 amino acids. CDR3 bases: TGTGCCAGCAGCAGGCAGCGGGGCCCCTACGAGCAGTACTTC. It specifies CASSRQRGPYEQYF.

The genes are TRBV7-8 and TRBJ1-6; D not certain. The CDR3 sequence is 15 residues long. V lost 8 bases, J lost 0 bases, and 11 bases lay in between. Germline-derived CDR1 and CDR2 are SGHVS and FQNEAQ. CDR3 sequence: CASSRSSSYNSPLHF. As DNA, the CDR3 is TGTGCCAGCTCCCGGAGTTCCTCCTATAATTCACCCCTCCACTTT.

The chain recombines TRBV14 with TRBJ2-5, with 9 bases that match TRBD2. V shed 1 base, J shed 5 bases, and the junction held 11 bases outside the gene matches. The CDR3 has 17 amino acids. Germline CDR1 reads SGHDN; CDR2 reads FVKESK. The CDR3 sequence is CASSQGLAGRQRETQYF. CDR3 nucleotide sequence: TGTGCCAGCAGCCAAGGTCTAGCGGGGCGGCAGAGGGAGACCCAGTACTTC.

CDR3 sequence: CASSQGRGEQYF. In DNA form, the CDR3 reads TGCGCCAGCAGCCAAGGACGGGGCGAGCAGTACTTC. The rearrangement uses TRBV4-1 and TRBJ2-7; maybe TRBD2 (5 bases). The ends were cut back, 1 base at V and 6 bases at J, with 7 bases in the middle. CDR3 length equals 12 residues. CDR1 and CDR2 from the germline V gene are MGHRA and YSYEKL.

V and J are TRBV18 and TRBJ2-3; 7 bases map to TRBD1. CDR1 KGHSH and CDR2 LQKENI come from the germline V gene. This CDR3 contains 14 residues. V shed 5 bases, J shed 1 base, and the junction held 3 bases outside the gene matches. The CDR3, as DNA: TGTGCCAGCTCATCAGGGACAGGCACAGATACGCAGTATTTT. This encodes CASSSGTGTDTQYF.

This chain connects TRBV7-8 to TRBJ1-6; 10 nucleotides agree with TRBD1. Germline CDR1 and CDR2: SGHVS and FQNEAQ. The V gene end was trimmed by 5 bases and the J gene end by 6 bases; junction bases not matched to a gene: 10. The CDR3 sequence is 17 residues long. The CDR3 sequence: CASSHSGTGASNSPLHF. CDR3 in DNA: TGTGCCAGCAGCCACTCCGGGACAGGGGCGAGTAATTCACCCCTCCACTTT.